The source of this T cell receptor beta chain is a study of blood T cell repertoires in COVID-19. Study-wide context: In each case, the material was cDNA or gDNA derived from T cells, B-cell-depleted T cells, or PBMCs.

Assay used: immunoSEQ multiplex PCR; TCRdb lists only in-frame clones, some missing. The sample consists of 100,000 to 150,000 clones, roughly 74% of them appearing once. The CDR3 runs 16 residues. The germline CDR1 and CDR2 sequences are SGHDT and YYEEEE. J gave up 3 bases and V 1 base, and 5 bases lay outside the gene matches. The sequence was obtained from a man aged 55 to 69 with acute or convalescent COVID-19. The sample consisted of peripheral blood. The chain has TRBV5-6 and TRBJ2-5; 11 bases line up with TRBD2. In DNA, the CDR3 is TGTGCCAGCAGCTTGTCTATAGCGGGAGGGAAAGAGACCCAGTACTTC. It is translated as CASSLSIAGGKETQYF.